This section outlines one T cell receptor beta chain sequence together with its context. These data are taken from a study of blood T cell repertoires in COVID-19. For the study at large: COVID-19 samples, acute and convalescent, were from the United States, Italy and Spain.

Per the authors' pipeline: By means of reference gene primer amplification, nucleated cell counts were estimated. Measured with immunoSEQ multiplex PCR; TCRdb has only the in-frame clones, and not every one. V and J calls and clone size follow that table, whereas D and trimming were derived from the DNA. The sample records over 150,000 clones, roughly 88% being singletons. Sequenced input: peripheral blood. The receptor was isolated from a man aged 45-65 years with COVID-19, enrolled during active disease.

The CDR3: CAWSRQGLGNTEAFF. CDR3 DNA sequence: TGTGCCTGGAGTCGACAGGGTTTGGGGAACACTGAAGCTTTCTTT. V gene TRBV30 combines with J gene TRBJ1-1; TRBD1 aligns across 7 bases. The V segment lost 2 bases and the J segment 1 base; nucleotides outside the gene matches: 7. CDR1 is GTSNPN and CDR2 is SVGIG in the germline V gene (reference sequence). CDR3 size: 15 residues.